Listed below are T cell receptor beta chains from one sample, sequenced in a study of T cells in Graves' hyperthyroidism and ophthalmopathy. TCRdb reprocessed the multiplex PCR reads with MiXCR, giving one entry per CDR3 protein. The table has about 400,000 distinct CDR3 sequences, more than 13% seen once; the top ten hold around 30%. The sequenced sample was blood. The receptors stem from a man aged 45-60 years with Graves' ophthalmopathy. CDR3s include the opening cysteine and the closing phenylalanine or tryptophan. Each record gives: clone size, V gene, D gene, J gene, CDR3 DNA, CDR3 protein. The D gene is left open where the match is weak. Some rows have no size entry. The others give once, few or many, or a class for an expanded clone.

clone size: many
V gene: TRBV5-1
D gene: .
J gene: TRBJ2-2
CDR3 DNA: TGCGCCAGCAGCTTGGTTCGTCAGGGATCCACCGGGGAGCTGTTTTTT
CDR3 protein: CASSLVRQGSTGELFF

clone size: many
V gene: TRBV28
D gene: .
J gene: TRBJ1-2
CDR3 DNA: TGTGCCAGCAGCCGGATTTCCTATGGCTACACCTTC
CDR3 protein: CASSRISYGYTF

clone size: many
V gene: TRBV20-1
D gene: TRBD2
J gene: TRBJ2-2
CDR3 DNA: TGCAGTGCTAGAGATGGTAGCGGGAGATACACCGGGGAGCTGTTTTTT
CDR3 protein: CSARDGSGRYTGELFF

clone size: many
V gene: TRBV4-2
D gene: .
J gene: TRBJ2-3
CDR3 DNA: TGTGCCAGCAGCCTCCAGGGCTTAGCGGCCACAGATACGCAGTATTTT
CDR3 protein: CASSLQGLAATDTQYF

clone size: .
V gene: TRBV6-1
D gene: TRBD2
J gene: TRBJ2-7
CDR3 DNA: TGTGCCAGCAGTGATGCGGGAGGGCTTGGCGAGCAGTACTTC
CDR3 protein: CASSDAGGLGEQYF

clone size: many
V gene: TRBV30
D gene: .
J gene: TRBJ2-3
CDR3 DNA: TGTGCCTGGAGTATTACTCAGGATACGCAGTATTTT
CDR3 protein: CAWSITQDTQYF

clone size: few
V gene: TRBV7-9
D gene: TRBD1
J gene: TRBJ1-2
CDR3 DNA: TGTGCCAGCAGCCCATTACCGTGGGACAGTGCTTATAGCTACACCTTC
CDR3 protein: CASSPLPWDSAYSYTF

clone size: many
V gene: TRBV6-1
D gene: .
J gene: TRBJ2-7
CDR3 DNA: TGTGCCACCTCCAGGGGCTACGAGCAGTACTTC
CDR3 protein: CATSRGYEQYF

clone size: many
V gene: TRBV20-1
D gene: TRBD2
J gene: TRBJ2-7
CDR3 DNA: TGCAGTGCTAGAGATCACACTAGCGGGATATACGAGCAGTACTTC
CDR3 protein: CSARDHTSGIYEQYF

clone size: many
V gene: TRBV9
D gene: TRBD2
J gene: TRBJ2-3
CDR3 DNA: TGTGCCAGCAGCGTAGCCCCGGGACTAGTCACAGATACGCAGTATTTT
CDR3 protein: CASSVAPGLVTDTQYF

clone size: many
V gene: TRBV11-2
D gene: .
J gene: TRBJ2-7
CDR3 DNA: TGTGCCAGCAGCTTATACCCCAGAGTCTACGAGCAGTACTTC
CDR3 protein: CASSLYPRVYEQYF

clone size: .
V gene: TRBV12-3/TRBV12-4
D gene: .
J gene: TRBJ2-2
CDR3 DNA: TGTGTCAGCAGTTTGGGCACCGGGGAGCTGTTTTTT
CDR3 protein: CVSSLGTGELFF

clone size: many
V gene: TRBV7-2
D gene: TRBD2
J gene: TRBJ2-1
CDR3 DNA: TGTGCCAGCAGCTCGGAAGCGGGAGGTTACAATGAGCAGTTCTTC
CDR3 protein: CASSSEAGGYNEQFF

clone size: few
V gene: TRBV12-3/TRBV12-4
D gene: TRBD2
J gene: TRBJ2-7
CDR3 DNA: TGTGCCAGCAGTTTCGCGGGACTAGCGGGAGTTGAGCAGTACTTC
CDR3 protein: CASSFAGLAGVEQYF

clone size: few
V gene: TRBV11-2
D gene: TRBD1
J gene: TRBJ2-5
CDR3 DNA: TGTGCCAGCAACCCGGGACAGCAAAAGACCCAGTACTTC
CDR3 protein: CASNPGQQKTQYF

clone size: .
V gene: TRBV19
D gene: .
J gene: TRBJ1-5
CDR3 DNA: TGTGCCAGCCAAACAGGTCCCCAACAGCCCCAGCATTTT
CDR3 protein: CASQTGPQQPQHF

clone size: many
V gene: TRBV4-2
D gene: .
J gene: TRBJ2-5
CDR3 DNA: TGTGCCAGCAGCCAAGAGGCGAACAGACAAGAGACCCAGTACTTC
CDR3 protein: CASSQEANRQETQYF

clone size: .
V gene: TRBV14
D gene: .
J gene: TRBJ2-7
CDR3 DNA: TGTGCCAGCAGCCAAGATCTGAGCTCCTACGAGCAGTACTTC
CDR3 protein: CASSQDLSSYEQYF

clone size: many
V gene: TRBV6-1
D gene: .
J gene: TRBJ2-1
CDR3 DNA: TGTGCCAGCAGTTATGATGAGAGCTCCTACAATGAGCAGTTCTTC
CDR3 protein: CASSYDESSYNEQFF

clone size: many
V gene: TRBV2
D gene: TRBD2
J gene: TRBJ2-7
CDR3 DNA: TGTGCCAGCAGACCGGCGGGACTAGCAGACAACGAGCAGTACTTC
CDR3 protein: CASRPAGLADNEQYF

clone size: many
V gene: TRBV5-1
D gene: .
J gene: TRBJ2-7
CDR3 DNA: TGCGCCAGCAGACCAGATTGGGGATCCTACGAGCAGTACTTC
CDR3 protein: CASRPDWGSYEQYF

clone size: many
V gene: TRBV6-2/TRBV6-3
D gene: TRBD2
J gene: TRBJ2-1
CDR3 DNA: TGTGCCAGCACCCTCTCTGCGGGAGTTCATGAGCAGTTCTTC
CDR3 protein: CASTLSAGVHEQFF

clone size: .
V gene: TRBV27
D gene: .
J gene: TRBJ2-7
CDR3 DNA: TGTGCCAGCAGTTGGACAGCAGAGGGTAGCTACGAGCAGTACTTC
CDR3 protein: CASSWTAEGSYEQYF

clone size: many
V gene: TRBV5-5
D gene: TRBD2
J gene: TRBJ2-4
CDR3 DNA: TGTGCCAGCAGCCTACCGACTAGCGGGAGAGATACCAAAAACATTCAGTACTTC
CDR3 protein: CASSLPTSGRDTKNIQYF

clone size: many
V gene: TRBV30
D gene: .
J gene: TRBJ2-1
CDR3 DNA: TGTGCCTGGAGTGTTTTAAGTAATGAGCAGTTCTTC
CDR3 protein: CAWSVLSNEQFF

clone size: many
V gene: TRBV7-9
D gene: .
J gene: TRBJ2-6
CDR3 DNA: TGTGCCAGCAGCTTATTCGGCCGTATCTCTGGGGCCAACGTCCTGACTTTC
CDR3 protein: CASSLFGRISGANVLTF

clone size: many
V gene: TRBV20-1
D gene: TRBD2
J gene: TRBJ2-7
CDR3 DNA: TGCAGTGCCCTAACCGGGACTAGCTACGAGCAGTACTTC
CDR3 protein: CSALTGTSYEQYF

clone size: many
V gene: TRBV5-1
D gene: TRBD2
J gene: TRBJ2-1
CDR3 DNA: TGCGCCAGCAGCGACGGACTAGCGGGGTACAATGAGCAGTTCTTC
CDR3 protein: CASSDGLAGYNEQFF

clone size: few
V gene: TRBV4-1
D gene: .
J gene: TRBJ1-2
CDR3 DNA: TGCGCCAGCAGCCCTACAGAGGGCCGGGCGATCTATGGCTACACCTTC
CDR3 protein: CASSPTEGRAIYGYTF

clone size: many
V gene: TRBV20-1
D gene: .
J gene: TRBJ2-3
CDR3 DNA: TGCAGTGCGAGTACCCGTGAACTCCGATGGGATACGCAGTATTTT
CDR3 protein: CSASTRELRWDTQYF

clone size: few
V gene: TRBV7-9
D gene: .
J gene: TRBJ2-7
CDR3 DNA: TGTGCCAGCAGCTCCTCCGGGGAGTCCTACGAGCAGTACTTC
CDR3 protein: CASSSSGESYEQYF